This TCR beta chain was sequenced in a study of T cell responses to AZD1222 COVID-19 vaccine. TCRdb keeps only in-frame clones here, not all; method: immunoSEQ multiplex PCR. The table records about 130,000 clones, roughly 92% of them present only once. Whole-study findings and limits: Only a handful of AZD1222 recipients were seropositive at baseline.

This clone was counted once. Its antigen remains unidentified. Germline CDR1 is MNHEY and CDR2 is SVGAGI. The CDR3 spans 15 residues. Trimming stripped 3 bases from V and 2 bases from J, with 14 bases between. The receptor was derived from an adult in good health. The rearrangement joins TRBV6-5 to TRBJ2-7, with D perhaps matching TRBD2 (5 bases). This sample comprised peripheral blood, obtained on day 0 of AZD1222 vaccination. CDR3 sequence reads: CASSYSRTRTYEQYF. The CDR3 DNA is TGTGCCAGCAGTTATTCTCGGACTCGAACCTACGAGCAGTACTTC.